The source of this TCR beta chain is a study of blood T cell repertoires in COVID-19. At the level of the study: T cells, B-cell-depleted T cells, or PBMCs provided the cDNA or gDNA that served as material.

Authors' methods: Reference gene primer amplification gave nucleated cell count estimates. Assay used: immunoSEQ multiplex PCR; TCRdb lists only in-frame clones, some missing. V and J calls and clone size come straight from that table; D and trimming were deduced from the DNA. The sample includes under 90,000 clones, 91% of them seen just once. CDR1 is SEHNR, CDR2 FQNEAQ, per germline (reference sequence). The V end was cut by 5 bases, the J end by 0 bases, with 5 bases between. The CDR3 is 13 amino acids. This chain links TRBV7-9 with TRBJ1-3; no definite D call. This sequence originates from a man between 35 and 55 years old with COVID-19, enrolled during active disease. Sequenced: peripheral blood. Here the CDR3 DNA reads TGTGCCAGCAGCCAGGCCTCTGGAAACACCATATATTTT. Translated: CASSQASGNTIYF.